These 23 T cell receptor beta chains were all obtained from the same sample, sequenced in a study of T-cell reconstitution after alpha-beta-depleted transplantation in children (dated by TCRdb to the mid-2010s). The library came from PCR. Data came from an Illumina HiSeq 2500. To normalize quantification of the TCRbeta repertoire, the TCR libraries were built with molecular barcoding that relied on unique molecular identifiers. Through fastp at Q25 and MiXCR, TCRdb rebuilt clones from the public reads, retaining in-frame beta chains. Identical CDR3 proteins give one entry, which carries the most common genes and DNA. Here the sample has roughly 220,000 distinct CDR3 sequences; around 12% occur a single time. The ten largest account for approximately 2.4% of the sample. Source: PBMCs from the stem cell graft donor, taken from the stem cell graft. These receptors were collected from a human donor who donated a stem cell graft to a child with acute lymphoblastic leukemia.

This chain joins TRBV28 and TRBJ2-7, with 9 bases lining up with TRBD1. Germline V gene sequence: CDR1 MDHEN, CDR2 SYDVKM. The length of the CDR3 is 15 residues. V lost 7 bases and J lost 6; bases outside the gene matches: 13. The CDR3 region has the DNA TGTGCCAGCACCACTTGGGGACAGGGTAGGGTCGAGCAGTACTTC. Translating it yields CASTTWGQGRVEQYF.

The genes are TRBV12-3 or TRBV12-4 and TRBJ1-5; D remains ambiguous. The CDR3 loop spans 14 amino acids. V was shortened by 1 base and J by 0 bases, with 4 bases between the two germline ends. CDR3 residues: CASSLDGSNQPQHF. CDR3 DNA sequence: TGTGCCAGCAGTTTAGACGGTAGCAATCAGCCCCAGCATTTT.

The rearrangement uses TRBV2 and TRBJ2-1; either TRBD1 or TRBD2 may supply D (5 bases each). Germline V gene sequence: CDR1 SNHLY, CDR2 FYNNEI. Trimming took 2 bases from V and 4 from J, leaving 21 bases between them. The CDR3 is 18 amino acids. The CDR3 protein is CASSEKIVGALGYNEQFF. The CDR3 DNA is TGTGCCAGCAGTGAAAAAATCGTCGGGGCGCTTGGATACAATGAGCAGTTCTTC.

This clonotype was seen many times. This chain links TRBV5-5 with TRBJ2-2, with D unresolved. Germline V CDR1 and CDR2: SGHKS, YYEKEE (reference sequence). Deletions cut 0 bases from V and 1 base from J, with 4 bases between. This CDR3 contains 14 residues. The CDR3 sequence: CASSLEWNTGELFF. The DNA for the CDR3 is TGTGCCAGCAGCTTGGAGTGGAACACCGGGGAGCTGTTTTTT.

This clonotype came up many times. The gene calls are TRBV25-1 and TRBJ2-3; D uncertain. Per germline, CDR1 MGHDK and CDR2 SYGVNS. The length of the CDR3 is 14 residues. The V and J ends lost 1 base and 4 bases respectively, with 9 bases between them. The CDR3 protein is CASSEWIEADTQYF. The CDR3 DNA follows: TGTGCCAGCAGTGAATGGATAGAGGCAGATACGCAGTATTTT.

This clonotype was counted many times. The chain couples TRBV5-6 to TRBJ1-5; D is possibly TRBD1 (5 bases). Germline assignment: CDR1 SGHDT and CDR2 YYEEEE. This CDR3 is 14 amino acids long. Trimming shortened V by 3 bases and J by 7 bases, and 14 bases separated the two germline ends. The CDR3 bases are TGTGCCAGCAGCTCTTTCAGGGTGGGCCAGCCCCAGCATTTT. Its translation: CASSSFRVGQPQHF.

The gene calls are TRBV5-6 and TRBJ2-7, with D perhaps being TRBD1 or TRBD2 (6 bases each). The CDR3 covers 15 residues. The germline CDR1 and CDR2 sequences are SGHDT and YYEEEE. Trimming removed 3 bases at V and 3 bases at J, with 16 bases between. CDR3 nucleotides: TGTGCCAGCAGCTCTGGCGGAGGGGGTATCTACGAGCAGTACTTC. It encodes CASSSGGGGIYEQYF. Complete variable domain (other parts from reference TRBV5-6 and TRBJ2-7): DAGVTQSPTHLIKTRGQQVTLRCSPKSGHDTVSWYQQALGQGPQFIFQYYEEEERQRGNFPDRFSGHQFPNYSSELNVNALLLGDSALYLCASSSGGGGIYEQYFGPGTRLTVT.

This clonotype came up many times. The chain joins TRBV7-9 to TRBJ1-1; D ambiguous. Trimming removed 3 bases from V and 8 bases from J, with 10 bases in between. This CDR3 comprises 12 residues. Per the germline V gene, CDR1 is SEHNR and CDR2 is FQNEAQ (reference sequence). In nucleotides, the CDR3 is TGTGCCAGCAGCTTGCCCGGCCGGGAAGCTTTCTTT. This sequence encodes CASSLPGREAFF.

Regarding this clonotype: Possible read error: a much larger clone is one base away. The chain employs TRBV3-1 and TRBJ2-3; no firm D call. This CDR3 has 14 amino acids. Germline CDR1 and CDR2: LGHDT and YNNKEL (reference sequence). The germline V and J ends were trimmed by 1 base and 4 bases, with 9 bases remaining between them. The CDR3 DNA is TGTGCCAGCAGCCAAGTCGGCCGGGCAGATACGCAGTATTTT. Translated, it gives CASSQVGRADTQYF.

This chain uses TRBV7-2 with TRBJ2-7; TRBD2 is a possible D gene (5 bases). The CDR3 spans 14 residues. Germline CDR1 is SGHTA and CDR2 is FQGNSA. Trimming stripped 1 base from V and 3 bases from J, with 10 bases between. CDR3 loop: CASSLGIGGYEQYF. The CDR3 DNA is TGTGCCAGCAGCTTAGGTATAGGAGGCTACGAGCAGTACTTC.

The table lists this clonotype with many counts. The gene calls are TRBV5-5 and TRBJ2-1; 7 bases fit TRBD2. The CDR3 contains 16 residues. The germline V gene has CDR1 SGHKS and CDR2 YYEKEE (reference sequence). Trimming at V came to 0 bases and at J to 1 base, leaving 4 bases not matched to a gene. The CDR3 DNA is TGTGCCAGCAGCTTGGCGGGAGGAGGGTCCTACAATGAGCAGTTCTTC. Amino acids: CASSLAGGGSYNEQFF.

This clonotype was seen ten or more times. The gene calls are TRBV12-3 or TRBV12-4 and TRBJ1-6; D is unclear. Trimming shortened V by 4 bases and J by 0 bases, and 4 bases separated the two germline ends. The CDR3 covers 14 residues. The CDR3 loop reads CASSSGSYNSPLHF. DNA for the CDR3: TGTGCCAGCAGTTCAGGCTCCTATAATTCACCCCTCCACTTT.

This clonotype was seen repeatedly, ten times or more. The rearrangement joins TRBV7-2 to TRBJ2-5; D is undetermined. The CDR3 extends over 14 amino acids. With 1 base removed from V and 3 bases from J, the gap between germline ends came to 9 bases. Germline values: CDR1 SGHTA, CDR2 FQGNSA. The CDR3 loop reads CASSLVGLKETQYF. The CDR3 DNA is TGTGCCAGCAGCTTAGTAGGCCTAAAAGAGACCCAGTACTTC.

The rearrangement uses TRBV19 and TRBJ1-1; 12 bases match TRBD1. Germline V lookup: CDR1 LNHDA, CDR2 SQIVND (reference sequence). This CDR3 spans 17 amino acids. The ends lost 3 bases at V and 5 bases at J; junction bases unmatched: 10. CDR3 sequence reads: CASSIGGTGGGRTEAFF. The CDR3 DNA is TGTGCCAGTAGTATTGGAGGGACAGGGGGCGGTAGGACTGAAGCTTTCTTT.

Only one count was recorded for this clonotype. This chain uses TRBV9 with TRBJ2-7; D gene ambiguous. Germline CDR1 is SGDLS and CDR2 is YYNGEE. The length of the CDR3 is 16 residues. V was pared by 4 bases and J by 2 bases, with 19 bases between. CDR3 sequence reads: CASSLSSTEATYEQYF. The CDR3 nucleotides read TGTGCCAGCAGCCTCAGTTCAACAGAAGCAACCTACGAGCAGTACTTC.

The rearrangement joins TRBV4-3 to TRBJ2-7; D unresolved. Germline CDR1 is LGHNA and CDR2 is YSLEER. V lost 0 bases and J lost 0, with 15 bases in between. The CDR3 runs 17 residues. CDR3 protein: CASSQEVGQPSSYEQYF. Here the CDR3 DNA reads TGCGCCAGCAGCCAAGAAGTGGGCCAGCCTTCCTCCTACGAGCAGTACTTC.

Ten or more counts support this clonotype. V and J are TRBV10-3 and TRBJ2-6; unclear D gene. Germline loops: CDR1 ENHRY, CDR2 SYGVKD. This CDR3 comprises 15 residues. Trimming pared 7 bases from V and 1 base from J, leaving 11 bases between. CDR3 coding DNA: TGTGCCATCATAGCCAGTCAATCTGGGGCCAACGTCCTGACTTTC. It specifies CAIIASQSGANVLTF.

The chain combines TRBV7-2 with TRBJ1-4; TRBD1 agrees at 7 bases. This CDR3 has 15 amino acids. Trimming took 8 bases from V and 7 from J; bases not matched to a gene: 13. The germline V gene has CDR1 SGHTA and CDR2 FQGNSA. CDR3 DNA: TGTGCCAGCCAAGACCAAAGACAGGGCGGTGAAAAACTGTTTTTT. It yields the protein CASQDQRQGGEKLFF.

Many counts were recorded for this clonotype. The J gene is TRBJ2-4, the V gene TRBV4-3, with 8 bases lining up with TRBD2. CDR1 LGHNA and CDR2 YSLEER come from the germline V gene. J was trimmed by 0 bases and V by 3 bases; bases with no gene match: 7. The CDR3 is made up of 17 amino acids. The CDR3 DNA is TGCGCCAGCAGCCACATTAGCGGGGTGCGAGCCAAAAACATTCAGTACTTC. Protein sequence: CASSHISGVRAKNIQYF.

This clonotype came up many times. The V call is TRBV12-3 or TRBV12-4, the J call TRBJ1-1; 11 nucleotides line up with TRBD1. Losses at the gene ends were 6 bases for V and 10 bases for J; bases not matched to a gene: 13. The CDR3 has 15 amino acids. For the CDR3, the DNA is TGTGCCAGCAGATTCCGCTCGGGACAGGGGGAATCAGCTTTCTTT. It translates to CASRFRSGQGESAFF.

A single count supports this clonotype. This chain uses TRBV28 with TRBJ2-2; no firm D call. CDR1 is MDHEN, CDR2 SYDVKM, per germline. The CDR3 runs to 14 residues. V was clipped by 2 bases and J by 3 bases, with 7 bases between them. The CDR3 sequence is CASSLGGHTGELFF. The CDR3 DNA reads TGTGCCAGCAGTTTAGGCGGTCACACCGGGGAGCTGTTTTTT.

V gene TRBV7-2 combines with J gene TRBJ1-4; 11 nucleotides match TRBD1. The CDR3 extends over 15 amino acids. Germline CDR1 is SGHTA and CDR2 is FQGNSA. Germline trimming cut 4 bases from V and 7 bases from J; bases unmatched to any gene: 5. CDR3 loop: CASSSPGQGGEKLFF. Here the CDR3 DNA reads TGTGCCAGCAGCTCTCCGGGACAGGGGGGTGAAAAACTGTTTTTT.

The chain couples TRBV7-2 to TRBJ2-7, with 7 bases fitting TRBD2. Germline V gives CDR1 SGHTA, CDR2 FQGNSA. Unmatched junction bases numbered 9, after V lost 4 bases and J lost 3 bases. The CDR3 is 15 amino acids. The CDR3 nucleotides are TGTGCCAGCAGCTCCTACTCAGCGGGATACTACGAGCAGTACTTC. Residues: CASSSYSAGYYEQYF.